This T cell receptor (beta chain) was captured in a study of a mutant IDH1 vaccine in newly diagnosed glioma. Turning to the study itself: There were eight vaccinations for patients, given in weeks 1, 3, 5, 7, 11, 15, 19 and 23. Radiotherapy alone preceded vaccination by 4-6 weeks; alternatively, vaccination started with temozolomide cycles. Males made up about 62% and females approximately 40% of treated patients, whose mean age was 40.4 years. Those enrolled had earlier been treated with radiotherapy, temozolomide, or both, mostly both.

Repertoires were generated with immunoSEQ multiplex PCR, while TCRdb's copy carries only in-frame clones and drops some. The sample lists around 30,000 clones, 50% to 60% seen once, with about 11% in the top ten. CDR3 length: 13 amino acids. Germline CDR1 and CDR2: SGHRS and YFSETQ. V shed 0 bases and J shed 6 bases, with 9 bases lying between them. Stated time point: week 5, during vaccination. Doses of 300 ug of mutant IDH1 20-mer peptide were given with topical imiquimod. This clone occurred a few times. The target antigen is unknown. This TCR was sampled from a woman aged 18-35 years with glioma. The specimen was PBMCs, collected from a glioma patient whose treatment included an IDH1 peptide vaccine. This chain joins TRBV5-1 and TRBJ1-1, with D unresolved. The CDR3 DNA reads as TGCGCCAGCAGCTTGGGTGAAATCGCTGAAGCTTTCTTT. It translates to CASSLGEIAEAFF.